Shown below are 14 T cell receptor beta chains from a single sample sequenced in a study of CD8+CD57+ T cells in acquired aplastic anemia. Genomic DNA acted as the template from which TCR beta VDJ combination and CDR3 sequence profiling were carried out. TCRdb re-called the reads through MiXCR, storing one row per CDR3 protein. The data hold roughly 250,000 distinct CDR3 sequences, with 47% observed a single time. Sequencing involved patients with CD8+CD57+ cell expansion previously shown by flow cytometry. Sequenced material: sorted CD4+, CD8+, or CD8+CD57+ T cells (not recorded which) from PBMCs. The source is a human donor with aplastic anemia.

On this clonotype itself: At one boundary the junction diverges from the germline segment, which might be a read error. V gene TRBV2 combines with J gene TRBJ2-7, with D perhaps being TRBD1 or TRBD2 (6 bases each). Matching the DNA end better, TRBJ2-1 makes the J call doubtful. Germline V gene data show CDR1 as SNHLY and CDR2 as FYNNEI. This CDR3 has 16 residues. The CDR3 here is CASSERGTSSYHEQFF. As DNA, the CDR3 is TGTGCCAGCAGTGAACGGGGGACATCATCCTACCATGAGCAGTTCTTC.

The chain links TRBV29-1 to TRBJ1-1, with 8 bases identical to TRBD1. The CDR3 covers 15 residues. Losses at the gene ends were 6 bases for V and 5 bases for J; bases not matched to a gene: 14. Germline assignment: CDR1 SQVTM and CDR2 ANQGSEA. CDR3 sequence: CSVEKLTGEGTEAFF. For the CDR3, the DNA is TGCAGCGTCGAAAAGCTGACAGGGGAAGGAACTGAAGCTTTCTTT.

A remark on this clonotype: A much larger clone lies one base from this, so it may be a read error. This chain uses TRBV7-9 with TRBJ2-2; 7 bases are a match to TRBD1. V shed 4 bases and J 4 bases; nucleotides not matched to a gene: 12. Germline values: CDR1 SEHNR, CDR2 FQNEAQ (reference sequence). CDR3 length: 17 amino acids. DNA for the CDR3: TGTGCCAGCAGCTCACTCACCGGACAGGCCCGCACCGGGGAGCTGTTTTTT. It encodes CASSSLTGQARTGELFF.

This clonotype came up many times. The chain couples TRBV5-1 to TRBJ2-7; D may be TRBD1 (6 bases). V was cut by 8 bases and J by 4 bases, with 10 bases left in between. Germline V gene sequence: CDR1 SGHRS, CDR2 YFSETQ. There are 11 residues in the CDR3. The CDR3 is CASNQGYEQYF. In DNA, the CDR3 is TGCGCCAGTAACCAGGGGTACGAGCAGTACTTC.

This clonotype was recorded once. The junction shows a germline mismatch at one end, possibly a read error. The genes are TRBV5-5 and TRBJ1-2; no firm D call. From germline, CDR1 is SGHKS and CDR2 YYEKEE (reference sequence). This CDR3 has 11 residues. DNA for the CDR3: TGCGCCAGCAGCTCCCACAATGGCTACGCCTTC. Its translation is CASSSHNGYAF.

The chain uses TRBV19 and TRBJ1-1; D is uncertain. CDR3 size: 13 residues. Germline values: CDR1 LNHDA, CDR2 SQIVND (reference sequence). The V end was cut by 3 bases, the J end by 5 bases, with 10 bases between. The DNA for the CDR3 is TGTGCCAGTAGTATCCTGACCGGGACTGAAGCTTTCTTT. Residues: CASSILTGTEAFF.

This clonotype appeared many times. The rearrangement links TRBV7-9 to TRBJ1-1, with D tentatively TRBD1 (5 bases). CDR3 length equals 12 residues. Germline-derived CDR1 and CDR2 are SEHNR and FQNEAQ (reference sequence). The V end lost 2 bases, the J end lost 5 bases, and 6 bases lay between the germline ends. The chain's CDR3 is CASSLPGTEAFF. The CDR3 nucleotides read TGTGCCAGCAGCTTACCAGGGACTGAAGCTTTCTTT.

Notes on this clonotype: A read error may explain this, as a much larger clone is one base away. The chain uses TRBV10-3 and TRBJ2-1, with 8 bases that match TRBD1. This CDR3 is 15 amino acids long. Unmatched junction bases numbered 11, after V lost 5 bases and J lost 8 bases. Germline CDR1 reads ENHRY; CDR2 reads SYGVKD. CDR3 region: CAISIPGQAWDEQFF. CDR3 coding DNA: TGTGCCATCAGTATACCGGGACAGGCTTGGGATGAGCAGTTCTTC.

This clonotype was detected only a few times. The chain's CDR3 is CASSQDDSGQGFRPQHF. The CDR3 bases are TGCGCCAGCAGCCAAGATGATTCGGGACAGGGTTTTCGGCCCCAGCATTTT. The J gene is TRBJ1-5, the V gene TRBV4-1; 9 bases map to TRBD1. Germline CDR1 MGHRA, CDR2 YSYEKL. J gave up 9 bases and V 0 bases, and 12 bases lay outside the gene matches. The CDR3 is made up of 17 amino acids.

The chain couples TRBV20-1 to TRBJ1-5, with no clear D. The CDR3 totals 12 residues. The V gene's germline CDR1 is DFQATT and CDR2 SNEGSKA (reference sequence). Trimming shortened V by 5 bases and J by 1 base, and 6 bases separated the two germline ends. CDR3 coding DNA: TGCAGTGCTTCCTCCAGCAATCAGCCCCAGCATTTT. Its protein product is CSASSSNQPQHF.

The chain uses TRBV10-3 and TRBJ2-7; 8 bases are a match to TRBD1. The CDR3 extends over 15 amino acids. The ends lost 6 bases at V and 6 bases at J; junction bases unmatched: 13. CDR1 is ENHRY, CDR2 SYGVKD, per germline. The CDR3 loop reads CAIRIGTGKACEQYF. The CDR3 nucleotides are TGTGCCATCAGGATCGGGACAGGAAAGGCCTGCGAGCAGTACTTC.

About this clonotype itself: No conserved phenylalanine or tryptophan ends this CDR3, so it is likely a read error. The DNA is omitted, as the CDR3 cannot be located on it reliably, and the CDR3 follows TCRdb's listing. The chain carries TRBV6-5 and TRBJ1-1. Germline V gene lookup returns CDR1 MNHEY and CDR2 SVGAGI. 8 amino acids form the CDR3, both terminal residues included. CDR3 residues: CASSEASG.

The chain recombines TRBV6-1 with TRBJ1-2, with D possibly being TRBD1 (6 bases). Trimming left V 6 bases short and J 2 bases short, with 16 bases between. Germline V gene lookup returns CDR1 MNHNS and CDR2 SASEGT. The CDR3 extends over 15 amino acids. The CDR3 spells CASSQEQGPNYGYTF. CDR3 DNA sequence: TGTGCCAGCAGCCAAGAACAGGGTCCCAACTATGGCTACACCTTC.

The V and J genes are TRBV7-9 and TRBJ2-7; D remains ambiguous. The CDR3 consists of 13 residues. Germline CDR1 and CDR2: SEHNR and FQNEAQ (reference sequence). Trimming cost V 8 bases and J 0 bases, with 11 bases left between them. The CDR3 bases are TGTGCCAGCTCGAGCAGCCTCTCCTACGAGCAGTACTTC. Its protein product is CASSSSLSYEQYF.